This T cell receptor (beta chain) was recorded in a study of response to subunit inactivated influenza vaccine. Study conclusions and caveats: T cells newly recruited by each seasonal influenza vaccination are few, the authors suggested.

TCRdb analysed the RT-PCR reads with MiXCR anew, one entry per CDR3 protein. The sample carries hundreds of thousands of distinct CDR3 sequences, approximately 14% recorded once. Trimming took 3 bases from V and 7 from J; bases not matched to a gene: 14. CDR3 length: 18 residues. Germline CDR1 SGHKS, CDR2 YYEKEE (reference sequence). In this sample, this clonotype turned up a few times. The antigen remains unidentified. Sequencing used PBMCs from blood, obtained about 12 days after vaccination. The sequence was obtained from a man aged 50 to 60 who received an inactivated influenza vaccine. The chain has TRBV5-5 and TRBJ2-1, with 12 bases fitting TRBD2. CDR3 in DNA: TGTGCCAGCAGCTCATCAATGGGGACTAGCGGGTTTTCGAATGAGCAGTTCTTC. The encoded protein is CASSSSMGTSGFSNEQFF. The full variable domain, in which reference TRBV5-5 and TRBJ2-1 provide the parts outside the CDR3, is DAGVTQSPTHLIKTRGQQVTLRCSPISGHKSVSWYQQVLGQGPQFIFQYYEKEERGRGNFPDRFSARQFPNYSSELNVNALLLGDSALYLCASSSSMGTSGFSNEQFFGPGTRLTVL.